This is a list of T cell receptor beta chains from one sample in a study of beta chain features in type 1 diabetes. This table comes from immunoSEQ multiplex PCR, and its TCRdb copy is limited to in-frame clones, with some not included. There are more than 250,000 clones in the sample; about 20% occur only once, and more than 0.025% lies in the top ten. Source material: naive CD4+ T cells from blood. The receptors come from a woman in her thirties or forties with type 1 diabetes. Each CDR3 is given with its conserved first and last residue. A D gene is named only where the DNA matches it firmly. Only part of the rows carry a size: once, few, many, or a class if the clone is expanded.

v_call: TRBV7-9; j_call: TRBJ2-3; clone_size: few; d_call: TRBD2; cdr3_nt: TGTGCCAGCAGCTTACTGCGGACTAGCGGGGTCCGCACAGATACGCAGTATTTT; cdr3_aa: CASSLLRTSGVRTDTQYF
v_call: TRBV6-6; j_call: TRBJ1-5; clone_size: few; d_call: NA; cdr3_nt: TGTGCCAGCACAATGGAGCGAGCAGACAATCAGCCCCAGCATTTT; cdr3_aa: CASTMERADNQPQHF
v_call: TRBV7-6; j_call: TRBJ2-1; clone_size: NA; d_call: TRBD2; cdr3_nt: TGTGCCAGCAGCCCTACGACTAGCGGGAGTGAGTTCTTC; cdr3_aa: CASSPTTSGSEFF
v_call: TRBV5-6; j_call: TRBJ2-5; clone_size: NA; d_call: TRBD1; cdr3_nt: TGTGCCAGCAGCTCGGGACAGGGAGGGAGGGAGACCCAGTACTTC; cdr3_aa: CASSSGQGGRETQYF
v_call: TRBV7-3; j_call: TRBJ2-2; clone_size: few; d_call: NA; cdr3_nt: TGTGCCAGCAGTGAAACGGCGGGTACGAACACCGGGGAGCTGTTTTTT; cdr3_aa: CASSETAGTNTGELFF
v_call: TRBV5-6; j_call: TRBJ1-2; clone_size: NA; d_call: NA; cdr3_nt: TGTGCCAGCAGCATACAGCCCTATGGCTACACCTTC; cdr3_aa: CASSIQPYGYTF
v_call: TRBV4-3; j_call: TRBJ1-2; clone_size: NA; d_call: NA; cdr3_nt: TGCGCCAGCAGCCAGGACAGAGCTGGCTACACCTTC; cdr3_aa: CASSQDRAGYTF
v_call: TRBV6-5; j_call: TRBJ1-5; clone_size: few; d_call: TRBD1; cdr3_nt: TGTGCCAGCAGTCCGGGACAGGGCTGGTATCAGCCCCAGCATTTT; cdr3_aa: CASSPGQGWYQPQHF
v_call: TRBV6-6; j_call: TRBJ1-1; clone_size: NA; d_call: NA; cdr3_nt: TGTGCCAGCAGTCTAGACAGGAACACTGAAGCTTTCTTT; cdr3_aa: CASSLDRNTEAFF
v_call: TRBV4-3; j_call: TRBJ1-2; clone_size: few; d_call: NA; cdr3_nt: TGCGCCAGCTCAGCGGGGCGGCAGGGAGCAGCCTATTCCTATGGCTACACCTTC; cdr3_aa: CASSAGRQGAAYSYGYTF
v_call: TRBV2; j_call: TRBJ1-5; clone_size: NA; d_call: NA; cdr3_nt: TGTGCCAGCAGCCTACAGGTTAGCAATCAGCCCCAGCATTTT; cdr3_aa: CASSLQVSNQPQHF
v_call: TRBV4-3; j_call: TRBJ2-7; clone_size: NA; d_call: NA; cdr3_nt: TGCGCCAGCAGCCAAGGATTACAGGGCGACTACGAGCAGTACTTC; cdr3_aa: CASSQGLQGDYEQYF
v_call: TRBV6-6; j_call: TRBJ1-2; clone_size: NA; d_call: NA; cdr3_nt: TGTGCCAGCAGTTACTCGGGAGGAGCTAACTATGGCTACACCTTC; cdr3_aa: CASSYSGGANYGYTF
v_call: TRBV30; j_call: TRBJ2-7; clone_size: NA; d_call: TRBD2; cdr3_nt: TGTGCCTGGAGGACTAGCGGGTTTGAGCAGTACTTC; cdr3_aa: CAWRTSGFEQYF
v_call: TRBV28; j_call: TRBJ2-7; clone_size: NA; d_call: NA; cdr3_nt: TGTGCCAGCAGGGGGGACATTGGCGAGCAGTACTTC; cdr3_aa: CASRGDIGEQYF
v_call: TRBV10-3; j_call: TRBJ2-5; clone_size: NA; d_call: NA; cdr3_nt: TGTGCCATCAGGACTAAAGAGACCCAGTACTTC; cdr3_aa: CAIRTKETQYF
v_call: TRBV7-2; j_call: TRBJ2-3; clone_size: NA; d_call: NA; cdr3_nt: TGTGCCAGCAGCTTTGGCGGGGCGAGAGCAGATACGCAGTATTTT; cdr3_aa: CASSFGGARADTQYF
v_call: TRBV5-4; j_call: TRBJ2-3; clone_size: NA; d_call: NA; cdr3_nt: TGTGCCAGCAGCTTGGCTAACACAGATACGCAGTATTTT; cdr3_aa: CASSLANTDTQYF
v_call: TRBV18; j_call: TRBJ1-1; clone_size: NA; d_call: NA; cdr3_nt: TGTGCCAGCTCACCCGGACAGTTTGAAGCTTTCTTT; cdr3_aa: CASSPGQFEAFF
v_call: TRBV10-3; j_call: TRBJ2-7; clone_size: NA; d_call: TRBD2; cdr3_nt: TGTGCCATCAGCACTAGCGCAAGGGAGCAGTACTTC; cdr3_aa: CAISTSAREQYF
v_call: TRBV5-1; j_call: TRBJ2-2; clone_size: few; d_call: NA; cdr3_nt: TGCGCCAGCAGCTTGTCTGCGGGGAGCACCGGGGAGCTGTTTTTT; cdr3_aa: CASSLSAGSTGELFF
v_call: TRBV27; j_call: TRBJ2-2; clone_size: few; d_call: TRBD2; cdr3_nt: TGTGCCAGCAGCCCCTTTACAGGGACTAGTGCTTCCGGGGAGCTGTTTTTT; cdr3_aa: CASSPFTGTSASGELFF
v_call: TRBV28; j_call: TRBJ2-5; clone_size: NA; d_call: NA; cdr3_nt: TGTGCCAGCAGTTTGACAGCGTTCTACCAAGAGACCCAGTACTTC; cdr3_aa: CASSLTAFYQETQYF
v_call: TRBV7-2; j_call: TRBJ2-7; clone_size: NA; d_call: TRBD1; cdr3_nt: TGTGCCAGCAGCTCCCAACCAAGGGACAGCTACGAGCAGTACTTC; cdr3_aa: CASSSQPRDSYEQYF
v_call: TRBV4-3; j_call: TRBJ2-7; clone_size: NA; d_call: TRBD1; cdr3_nt: TGCGCCAGCAGCCGGTTAACCGGGACAGGGGGTAGCGAGCAGTACTTC; cdr3_aa: CASSRLTGTGGSEQYF
v_call: TRBV23-1; j_call: TRBJ2-5; clone_size: NA; d_call: TRBD1; cdr3_nt: TGCGCCAGCAGTCACTGGGACAGGGGAAGCCTCAAAGAGACCCAGTACTTC; cdr3_aa: CASSHWDRGSLKETQYF
v_call: TRBV7-9; j_call: TRBJ1-2; clone_size: few; d_call: NA; cdr3_nt: TGTGCCAGCAGCTTAGTGACTGATAACTATGGCTACACCTTC; cdr3_aa: CASSLVTDNYGYTF
v_call: TRBV29-1; j_call: TRBJ1-1; clone_size: few; d_call: NA; cdr3_nt: TGCAGCGTTTTCCTCCCGGGCACTGAAGCTTTCTTT; cdr3_aa: CSVFLPGTEAFF
v_call: TRBV7-9; j_call: TRBJ1-1; clone_size: NA; d_call: TRBD1; cdr3_nt: TGTGCCAGCAGCAGGGGACAGGGGGGAGCTTTCTTT; cdr3_aa: CASSRGQGGAFF
v_call: TRBV18; j_call: TRBJ1-1; clone_size: NA; d_call: NA; cdr3_nt: TGTGCCAGCTCACCATGGGAGGGACTGGGCGCTGAAGCTTTCTTT; cdr3_aa: CASSPWEGLGAEAFF
v_call: TRBV4-1; j_call: TRBJ2-3; clone_size: NA; d_call: TRBD1; cdr3_nt: TGCGCCAGCAGCCTCTTTGGACAGGGACCGACAGATACGCAGTATTTT; cdr3_aa: CASSLFGQGPTDTQYF
v_call: TRBV29-1; j_call: TRBJ2-7; clone_size: few; d_call: NA; cdr3_nt: TGCAGCGTTGGGACATCGGGCGAGCAGTACTTC; cdr3_aa: CSVGTSGEQYF
v_call: TRBV13; j_call: TRBJ2-7; clone_size: NA; d_call: NA; cdr3_nt: TGTGCCAGCAGCCACGGCCGGGACTACGAGCAGTACTTC; cdr3_aa: CASSHGRDYEQYF
v_call: TRBV6-6; j_call: TRBJ1-1; clone_size: few; d_call: TRBD1; cdr3_nt: TGTGCCAGCAGTTACAGGACAGGGAATTTGAACACTGAAGCTTTCTTT; cdr3_aa: CASSYRTGNLNTEAFF
v_call: TRBV20-1; j_call: TRBJ1-2; clone_size: few; d_call: NA; cdr3_nt: TGCAGTGCTAGTCAGGCCTATGGCTACACCTTC; cdr3_aa: CSASQAYGYTF
v_call: TRBV4-1; j_call: TRBJ2-4; clone_size: few; d_call: TRBD1; cdr3_nt: TGCGCCAGCAGCCAAGATAAGGGACAGGGGAAGGAGACCAAAAACATTCAGTACTTC; cdr3_aa: CASSQDKGQGKETKNIQYF
v_call: TRBV10-3; j_call: TRBJ1-1; clone_size: few; d_call: NA; cdr3_nt: TGTGCCATCAGTGAGACAGTGAACACTGAAGCTTTCTTT; cdr3_aa: CAISETVNTEAFF
v_call: TRBV29-1; j_call: TRBJ2-5; clone_size: few; d_call: NA; cdr3_nt: TGCAGCGTTGAATTCCAGCAAGAGACCCAGTACTTC; cdr3_aa: CSVEFQQETQYF
v_call: TRBV27; j_call: TRBJ2-1; clone_size: few; d_call: NA; cdr3_nt: TGTGCCAGCAGTTTGGAGGGGATATACAATGAGCAGTTCTTC; cdr3_aa: CASSLEGIYNEQFF
v_call: TRBV5-1; j_call: TRBJ2-1; clone_size: few; d_call: TRBD2; cdr3_nt: TGCGCCAGCAGCTTACTAGCGGGGGCTAAGGATGAGCAGTTCTTC; cdr3_aa: CASSLLAGAKDEQFF
v_call: TRBV28; j_call: TRBJ1-5; clone_size: NA; d_call: NA; cdr3_nt: TGTGCCAGCCCTGGGAGGGACGGGCAGCATTTT; cdr3_aa: CASPGRDGQHF
v_call: TRBV6-5; j_call: TRBJ2-2; clone_size: NA; d_call: TRBD1; cdr3_nt: TGTGCCAGCCGGGACAGGGCTGACACCGGGGAGCTGTTTTTT; cdr3_aa: CASRDRADTGELFF
v_call: TRBV28; j_call: TRBJ1-1; clone_size: NA; d_call: NA; cdr3_nt: TGTGCCAGCAGTTTATCAAACACTGAAGCTTTCTTT; cdr3_aa: CASSLSNTEAFF
v_call: TRBV11-2; j_call: TRBJ1-2; clone_size: few; d_call: NA; cdr3_nt: TGTGCCAGCAGCGACGGACAGACTAACTATGGCTACACCTTC; cdr3_aa: CASSDGQTNYGYTF
v_call: TRBV7-9; j_call: TRBJ1-1; clone_size: NA; d_call: TRBD1; cdr3_nt: TGTGCCAGCAGCTTAATGGACAGGGGCACTGAAGCTTTCTTT; cdr3_aa: CASSLMDRGTEAFF
v_call: TRBV6-1; j_call: TRBJ2-2; clone_size: NA; d_call: NA; cdr3_nt: TGTGCCAGCAGTGTGACCGGGACACCCCCGAACACCGGGGAGCTGTTTTTT; cdr3_aa: CASSVTGTPPNTGELFF
v_call: TRBV7-3; j_call: TRBJ2-2; clone_size: few; d_call: TRBD1; cdr3_nt: TGTGCCAGCAGCACCCAGACAGGGACAGCCGGGGAGCTGTTTTTT; cdr3_aa: CASSTQTGTAGELFF
v_call: TRBV30; j_call: TRBJ2-1; clone_size: once; d_call: NA; cdr3_nt: TGTGCCTGGAGTAGGGACTGGGTGAATGAGCAGTTCTTC; cdr3_aa: CAWSRDWVNEQFF
v_call: TRBV4-3; j_call: TRBJ2-2; clone_size: few; d_call: TRBD2; cdr3_nt: TGCGCCAGCAGCCAAGAAATAGCGGGGAACACCGGGGAGCTGTTTTTT; cdr3_aa: CASSQEIAGNTGELFF
v_call: TRBV9; j_call: TRBJ2-1; clone_size: few; d_call: TRBD2; cdr3_nt: TGTGCCAGCAGCGCCCCTCTAGCGGGGGCTAGGAATGAGCAGTTCTTC; cdr3_aa: CASSAPLAGARNEQFF
v_call: TRBV4-2; j_call: TRBJ2-7; clone_size: few; d_call: TRBD2; cdr3_nt: TGTGCCAGCAGCCAAGATCTCCCTAGCGGGGGTTACGAGCAGTACTTC; cdr3_aa: CASSQDLPSGGYEQYF
v_call: TRBV5-1; j_call: TRBJ1-2; clone_size: few; d_call: TRBD1; cdr3_nt: TGCGCCAGCAGCTCCTGGACAGGGGACTATGGCTACACCTTC; cdr3_aa: CASSSWTGDYGYTF
v_call: TRBV29-1; j_call: TRBJ1-2; clone_size: NA; d_call: TRBD1; cdr3_nt: TGCAGCGTTGAGTACGGGACAGGGGGCTGGTATGGCTACACCTTC; cdr3_aa: CSVEYGTGGWYGYTF
v_call: TRBV5-1; j_call: TRBJ2-5; clone_size: NA; d_call: TRBD1; cdr3_nt: TGCGCCAGCAGCCCGGGGGACAGGTCCTGGGAGACCCAGTACTTC; cdr3_aa: CASSPGDRSWETQYF
v_call: TRBV30; j_call: TRBJ2-3; clone_size: few; d_call: TRBD1; cdr3_nt: TGTGCCTGGAGTGTATCGGGACAGCCCACAGATACGCAGTATTTT; cdr3_aa: CAWSVSGQPTDTQYF
v_call: TRBV29-1; j_call: TRBJ1-1; clone_size: NA; d_call: NA; cdr3_nt: TGCAGCGTTGTGGTGTTGACTCGAGGCACTGAAGCTTTCTTT; cdr3_aa: CSVVVLTRGTEAFF
v_call: TRBV4-1; j_call: TRBJ2-7; clone_size: NA; d_call: TRBD1; cdr3_nt: TGCGCCAGCAGCCAAGCTCCGGGACAGGGCTACGAGCAGTACTTC; cdr3_aa: CASSQAPGQGYEQYF
v_call: TRBV9; j_call: TRBJ1-4; clone_size: NA; d_call: TRBD1; cdr3_nt: TGTGCCAGCAGCCGCCGGACAGGGGAAACAACTAATGAAAAACTGTTTTTT; cdr3_aa: CASSRRTGETTNEKLFF
v_call: TRBV30; j_call: TRBJ1-4; clone_size: NA; d_call: NA; cdr3_nt: TGTGCCTGGAGTGAAGGGAGGGAGAAACTGTTTTTT; cdr3_aa: CAWSEGREKLFF
v_call: TRBV29-1; j_call: TRBJ1-5; clone_size: NA; d_call: NA; cdr3_nt: TGCAGCGTGGCGAAAGGGGATAGCAATCAGCCCCAGCATTTT; cdr3_aa: CSVAKGDSNQPQHF